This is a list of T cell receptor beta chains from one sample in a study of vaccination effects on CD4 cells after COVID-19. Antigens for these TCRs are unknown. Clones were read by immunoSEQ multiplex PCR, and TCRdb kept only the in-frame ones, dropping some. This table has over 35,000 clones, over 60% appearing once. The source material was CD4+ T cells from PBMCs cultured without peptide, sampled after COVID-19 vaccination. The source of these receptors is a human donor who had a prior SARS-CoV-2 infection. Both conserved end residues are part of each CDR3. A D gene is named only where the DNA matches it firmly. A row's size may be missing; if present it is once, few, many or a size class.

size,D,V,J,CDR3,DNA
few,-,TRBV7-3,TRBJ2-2,CASSPQGYRELFF,TGTGCCAGCAGCCCGCAGGGGTACCGGGAGCTGTTTTTT
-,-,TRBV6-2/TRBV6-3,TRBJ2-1,CASSYSSRAQALNEQFF,TGTGCCAGCAGTTACTCGTCAAGGGCCCAAGCACTGAATGAGCAGTTCTTC
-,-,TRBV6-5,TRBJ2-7,CASCGTDFLSYEQYF,TGTGCCAGCTGCGGGACCGACTTTCTTTCCTACGAGCAGTACTTC
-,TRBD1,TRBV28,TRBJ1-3,CASSSMGGRGLGNTIYF,TGTGCCAGCAGTTCTATGGGGGGAAGGGGGCTTGGAAACACCATATATTTT
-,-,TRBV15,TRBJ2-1,CATSRDQLRTVPNEQFF,TGTGCCACCAGCAGAGATCAGTTGCGGACAGTCCCCAATGAGCAGTTCTTC
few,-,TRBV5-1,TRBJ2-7,CASSLVPGSQYEQYF,TGCGCCAGCAGCTTGGTACCCGGGAGCCAATACGAGCAGTACTTC
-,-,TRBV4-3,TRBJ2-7,CASSQDRALEQYF,TGCGCCAGCAGCCAAGATAGAGCGCTCGAGCAGTACTTC
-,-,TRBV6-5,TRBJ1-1,CASTPLSGATEAFF,TGTGCCAGCACCCCACTGTCAGGGGCCACTGAAGCTTTCTTT
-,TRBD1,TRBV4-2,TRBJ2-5,CASSQGTGSETQYF,TGTGCCAGCAGCCAAGGGACAGGCAGCGAGACCCAGTACTTC
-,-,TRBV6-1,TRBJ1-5,CASSEIPGVLSNQPQHF,TGTGCCAGCAGTGAAATTCCAGGGGTCTTAAGCAATCAGCCCCAGCATTTT
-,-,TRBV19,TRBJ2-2,CASGHPDGGELFF,TGTGCCAGTGGACACCCAGACGGCGGGGAGCTGTTTTTT
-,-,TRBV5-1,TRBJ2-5,CASSSGPQETQYF,TGCGCCAGCAGCTCCGGGCCGCAAGAGACCCAGTACTTC
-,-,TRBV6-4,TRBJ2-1,CASSATLGGEQFF,TGTGCCAGCAGTGCCACCCTGGGGGGTGAGCAGTTCTTC
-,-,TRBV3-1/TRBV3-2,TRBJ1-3,CASSQGGGGFEGGNTIYF,TGTGCCAGCAGCCAAGGTGGTGGAGGGTTTGAGGGTGGAAACACCATATATTTT
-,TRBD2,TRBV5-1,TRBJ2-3,CASSPGLAGGTDTQYF,TGCGCCAGCAGCCCTGGACTAGCGGGGGGTACAGATACGCAGTATTTT
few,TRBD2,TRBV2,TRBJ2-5,CASSLREGTQYF,TGTGCCAGCAGTCTACGGGAGGGGACCCAGTACTTC
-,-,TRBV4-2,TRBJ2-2,CASSQVKTGNTGELFF,TGTGCCAGCAGCCAGGTGAAGACGGGCAACACCGGGGAGCTGTTTTTT
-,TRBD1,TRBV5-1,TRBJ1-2,CASSPETGGLYGYTF,TGCGCCAGCAGCCCCGAGACAGGGGGTCTTTATGGCTACACCTTC
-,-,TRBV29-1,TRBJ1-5,CSVAGSNQPQHF,TGCAGCGTAGCCGGTTCCAATCAGCCCCAGCATTTT
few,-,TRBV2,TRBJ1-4,CASSEVPGGDEKLFF,TGTGCCAGCAGTGAAGTCCCCGGGGGCGACGAAAAACTGTTTTTT
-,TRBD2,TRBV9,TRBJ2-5,CASSVEGTSEETQYF,TGTGCCAGCAGCGTAGAAGGGACTAGTGAAGAGACCCAGTACTTC
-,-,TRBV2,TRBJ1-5,CASSRSDGGDFNQPQHF,TGTGCCAGCTCCCGAAGTGATGGGGGCGATTTCAATCAGCCCCAGCATTTT
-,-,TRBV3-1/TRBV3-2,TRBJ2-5,CASSQVETQYF,TGTGCCAGCAGCCAAGTGGAGACCCAGTACTTC
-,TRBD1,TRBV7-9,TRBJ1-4,CASSLGQGRTSDEKLFF,TGTGCCAGCAGCCTGGGACAGGGAAGGACGTCGGATGAAAAACTGTTTTTT
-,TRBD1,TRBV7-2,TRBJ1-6,CASSLSMTGGGSPLHF,TGTGCCAGCAGCTTATCGATGACAGGGGGCGGTTCACCCCTCCACTTT
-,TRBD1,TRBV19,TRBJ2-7,CASSIATGATYEQYF,TGTGCCAGTAGTATCGCGACAGGGGCTACCTACGAGCAGTACTTC
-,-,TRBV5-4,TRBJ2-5,CASSSAGQAQETQYF,TGTGCCAGCAGCTCGGCCGGACAAGCACAAGAGACCCAGTACTTC
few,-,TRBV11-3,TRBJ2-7,CASSPPGRPSYEQYF,TGTGCCAGCAGCCCCCCCGGACGGCCATCCTACGAGCAGTACTTC
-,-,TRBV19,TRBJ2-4,CASSMAGLRAKNIQYF,TGTGCCAGTAGTATGGCAGGGTTGAGAGCCAAAAACATTCAGTACTTC
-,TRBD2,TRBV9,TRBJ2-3,CASGRSLGLAGYADTQYF,TGTGCCAGCGGCCGGAGCCTGGGACTAGCGGGATATGCGGATACGCAGTATTTT
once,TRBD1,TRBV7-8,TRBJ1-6,CASSPLGQGGSPLHF,TGTGCCAGCAGCCCTCTGGGACAGGGCGGATCACCCCTCCACTTT
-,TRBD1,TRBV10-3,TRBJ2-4,CAIGTKTGGENIQYF,TGTGCCATCGGGACAAAGACAGGGGGGGAAAACATTCAGTACTTC
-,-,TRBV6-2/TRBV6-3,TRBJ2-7,CASSDGPSRERYF,TGTGCCAGCAGTGACGGACCCTCGCGCGAAAGGTACTTC
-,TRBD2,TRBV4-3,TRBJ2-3,CASSQVPEAGAPDTQYF,TGCGCCAGCAGCCAAGTACCAGAGGCGGGAGCACCAGATACGCAGTATTTT
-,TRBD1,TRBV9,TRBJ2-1,CASSARQGKDNEQFF,TGTGCCAGCAGCGCCCGACAGGGGAAGGACAATGAGCAGTTCTTC
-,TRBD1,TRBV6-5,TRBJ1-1,CASMKGQGLTEAFF,TGTGCCAGCATGAAAGGACAGGGGCTGACTGAAGCTTTCTTT
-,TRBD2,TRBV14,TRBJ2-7,CASSQRDYTAYEQYF,TGTGCCAGCAGCCAACGGGACTACACAGCCTACGAGCAGTACTTC
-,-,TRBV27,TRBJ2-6,CASGLTGNSGANVLTF,TGTGCCAGCGGGCTAACAGGAAACTCTGGGGCCAACGTCCTGACTTTC
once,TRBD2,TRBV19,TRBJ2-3,CASSNSGNRMDTQYF,TGTGCCAGTAGTAATAGCGGGAATCGCATGGATACGCAGTATTTT
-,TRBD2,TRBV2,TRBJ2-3,CGEPVSGDADTQYF,TGTGGCGAGCCTGTGAGCGGGGACGCAGATACGCAGTATTTT
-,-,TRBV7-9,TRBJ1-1,CAYKGREDTEAFF,TGTGCCTATAAGGGGCGGGAGGACACTGAAGCTTTCTTT
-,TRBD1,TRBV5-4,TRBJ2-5,CASSLAGQGPRETQYF,TGTGCCAGCAGCTTGGCCGGACAGGGTCCGCGAGAGACCCAGTACTTC
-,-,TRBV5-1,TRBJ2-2,CASSLGAGENTGELFF,TGCGCCAGCAGCTTGGGAGCGGGCGAGAACACCGGGGAGCTGTTTTTT
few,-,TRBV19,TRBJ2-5,CASSIQGRGLSVGTQYF,TGTGCCAGTAGTATACAGGGGAGAGGTCTTAGCGTAGGGACCCAGTACTTC
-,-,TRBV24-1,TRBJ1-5,CATIRKPQHF,TGTGCCACCATAAGGAAGCCCCAGCATTTT
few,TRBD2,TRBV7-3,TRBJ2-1,CASSPGAGGPYNEQFF,TGTGCCAGCAGCCCAGGGGCGGGGGGGCCGTACAATGAGCAGTTCTTC
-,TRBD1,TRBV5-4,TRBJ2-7,CASSSDGQVSYEQYF,TGTGCCAGCAGCTCTGACGGACAGGTCTCCTACGAGCAGTACTTC
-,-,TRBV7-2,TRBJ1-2,CASSQDSWGGIYGYTF,TGTGCCAGCAGCCAGGACAGCTGGGGGGGTATTTATGGCTACACCTTC
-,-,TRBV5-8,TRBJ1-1,CASSPVGYEAFF,TGTGCCAGCAGCCCCGTGGGGTATGAAGCTTTCTTT
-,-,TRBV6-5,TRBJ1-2,CASSLLGGGGYTF,TGTGCCAGCAGTTTGTTAGGGGGTGGCGGCTACACCTTC
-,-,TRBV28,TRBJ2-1,CASSFELGRREQFF,TGTGCCAGCAGTTTCGAACTTGGACGTCGTGAGCAGTTCTTC
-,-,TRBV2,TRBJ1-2,CASNEWGSYGYTF,TGTGCCAGCAACGAATGGGGGAGCTATGGCTACACCTTC
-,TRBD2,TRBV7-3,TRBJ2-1,CASSLTGQGGRNEQFF,TGTGCCAGCAGCTTAACTGGGCAGGGAGGGAGGAATGAGCAGTTCTTC
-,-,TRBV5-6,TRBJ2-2,CASSYGTQNTGELFF,TGTGCCAGCAGCTACGGGACACAGAACACCGGGGAGCTGTTTTTT